Listed below are T cell receptor beta chains from one sample, sequenced in a study of T cell changes during pregnancy in multiple sclerosis. Repertoires were generated with immunoSEQ multiplex PCR, while TCRdb's copy carries only in-frame clones and drops some. The data contain 40,000 or so clones, roughly nine tenths of them seen just once; the ten biggest clones take up 1.2%. The sequenced sample was CD4+ T cells from peripheral blood mononuclear cells, obtained in the first trimester of pregnancy. The receptors were sampled from a female donor with multiple sclerosis, enrolled in a pregnancy study. The CDR3 runs from the conserved cysteine through the conserved F or W. Fields, in order: J gene, clone size, V gene, D gene, CDR3 DNA, CDR3 protein. A D gene is named only where the DNA matches it firmly. A clone size is listed for some rows: how often the clone was seen (once, few, many), or a class if it is expanded.

TRBJ1-5	NA	TRBV5-1	NA	TGCGCCAGCAGCTTTGACAGCTATCAGCCCCAGCATTTT	CASSFDSYQPQHF
TRBJ2-2	NA	TRBV2	NA	TGTGCCGGCAGAGAAGACGGGGCCGGGGAGCTGTTTTTT	CAGREDGAGELFF
TRBJ1-1	NA	TRBV4-1	TRBD1	TGCGCCAGCAGCCAAGCCGACAGGGAGGCCACTGAAGCTTTCTTT	CASSQADREATEAFF
TRBJ1-1	NA	TRBV6-1	NA	TGTGCCAGCCGAACCATGGACAGTGAAGCTTTCTTT	CASRTMDSEAFF
TRBJ2-7	NA	TRBV28	TRBD1	TGTGCCAGCATCCCTCCCGGGACAGGTACCTACGAGCAGTACTTC	CASIPPGTGTYEQYF
TRBJ2-2	NA	TRBV4-2	NA	TGTGCCAGCAGCATCAGCTCTAGCGAGAACACCGGGGAGCTGTTTTTT	CASSISSSENTGELFF
TRBJ2-6	NA	TRBV5-4	TRBD1	TGTGCCAGCAGCTTCGGACAGGGATCTGGGGCCAACGTCCTGACTTTC	CASSFGQGSGANVLTF
TRBJ1-2	NA	TRBV10-3	NA	TGTGCCATCCTCGGAGCGGGGACCTACACCTTC	CAILGAGTYTF
TRBJ1-3	NA	TRBV6-1	NA	TGTGCCAGCAGGTGGGCATTCGGGGAGAACACCATATATTTT	CASRWAFGENTIYF
TRBJ2-7	NA	TRBV29-1	TRBD2	TGCAGCGTTGGGGGGACTAGCGGGAGCCCCGAGCAGTACTTC	CSVGGTSGSPEQYF
TRBJ2-3	once	TRBV5-1	TRBD2	TGCGCCAGCAGCTTGGGTCTAGCGGGAGCCTCAGATACGCAGTATTTT	CASSLGLAGASDTQYF
TRBJ1-3	NA	TRBV6-4	NA	TGTGCCAGCAGTGACTCGGGGGGGGACTCTGGAAACACCATATATTTT	CASSDSGGDSGNTIYF
TRBJ2-7	NA	TRBV7-8	TRBD1	TGTGCCAGCAGCTTAGAATCCGGGACAGGAAACTACGAGCAGTACTTC	CASSLESGTGNYEQYF
TRBJ2-3	once	TRBV28	TRBD1	TGTGCCAGCAGTTTGAGACAGGGCGGCACAGATACGCAGTATTTT	CASSLRQGGTDTQYF
TRBJ1-1	NA	TRBV19	NA	TGTGCCAGTAGTATTGACAGACAGTCTGAAGCTTTCTTT	CASSIDRQSEAFF
TRBJ2-3	NA	TRBV10-3	TRBD2	TGTGCCATCAGCTGGACTAGCGAGAACACAGATACGCAGTATTTT	CAISWTSENTDTQYF
TRBJ1-1	NA	TRBV7-9	TRBD1	TGTGCCAGCAGGACAGGGGCGGGTACTGAAGCTTTCTTT	CASRTGAGTEAFF
TRBJ1-1	NA	TRBV11-2	NA	TGTGCCAGCAGCTTAGTCGCCCACATGAACACTGAAGCTTTCTTT	CASSLVAHMNTEAFF
TRBJ2-1	NA	TRBV5-1	NA	TGCGCCAGCAGCCAGGTCGGCTCCGGGGGAAGCAATGAGCAGTTCTTC	CASSQVGSGGSNEQFF
TRBJ2-3	NA	TRBV2	TRBD2	TGTGCCAGCAGTGCCAGACTAGCGGGACTTACAGATACGCAGTATTTT	CASSARLAGLTDTQYF
TRBJ2-7	NA	TRBV29-1	TRBD2	TGCAGCGTCCTAGGGACTAGCAGTTCCTACGAGCAGTACTTC	CSVLGTSSSYEQYF
TRBJ2-7	NA	TRBV27	TRBD2	TGTGCCAGCAGTCTGGGACTAGCGTCCTACGAGCAGTACTTC	CASSLGLASYEQYF
TRBJ2-3	NA	TRBV29-1	NA	TGCAGCGTTGATACTGGCACAGATACGCAGTATTTT	CSVDTGTDTQYF
TRBJ1-2	NA	TRBV6-5	NA	TGTGCCAGCAGTTACTATCGGGGGGCTGGTGGCTACACCTTC	CASSYYRGAGGYTF
TRBJ2-7	few	TRBV4-1	NA	TGCGCCAGCAGCCAAATTGCTAGCGTTCACTACGAGCAGTACTTC	CASSQIASVHYEQYF
TRBJ2-4	NA	TRBV6-6	TRBD1	TGTGCCAGCAGTTTTGGTGGGACAGGGGGCCTGGACATTCAGTACTTC	CASSFGGTGGLDIQYF